Listed below are T cell receptor beta chains from one sample, sequenced in a study of T cell repertoires in cytomegalovirus infection. A single record per CDR3 protein comes from TCRdb applying MiXCR to the reads. This table has 350,000 to 500,000 distinct CDR3 sequences, roughly 31% appearing once. Sample: PBMCs. The receptor set was obtained from a human donor in good health (CMV status not recorded). Some clones in this sample may be carry-over from other donors' samples. CDR3s include the opening cysteine and the closing phenylalanine or tryptophan. The D gene is left open where the match is weak. A clone size is listed for some rows: how often the clone was seen (once, few, many), or a class if it is expanded.

>-|TRBJ1-1|TRBV7-6|many
TGTGCCAGCAGCCAATTGGGGGGTCTGGGTAACACTGAAGCTTTCTTT
CASSQLGGLGNTEAFF
>-|TRBJ2-1|TRBV7-8|few
TGTGCCAGCAGCACGGACAGTAACAATGAGCAGTTCTTC
CASSTDSNNEQFF
>TRBD2|TRBJ2-3|TRBV9|-
TGTGCCAGCAGCGCCCCGGGACTAGAGGTAGCAGATACGCAGTATTTT
CASSAPGLEVADTQYF
>TRBD2|TRBJ2-5|TRBV7-6|many
TGTGCCAGCAGTGGCTCGCGGGGGGCTAAAGAGACCCAGTACTTC
CASSGSRGAKETQYF
>TRBD1|TRBJ1-6|TRBV7-8|many
TGTGCCAGCAGCTTAGACCGAGGGGACAGGGGCCCCTATAATTCACCCCTCCACTTT
CASSLDRGDRGPYNSPLHF
>-|TRBJ1-6|TRBV7-2|many
TGTGCCAGCAGCAGAGAGGGCAGGTCGCCCCTCCACTTT
CASSREGRSPLHF
>TRBD2|TRBJ2-3|TRBV6-2/TRBV6-3|-
TGTGCCAGCAGGGACCCTAGCGGGGGGGTGAATACGCAGTATTTT
CASRDPSGGVNTQYF
>-|TRBJ2-2|TRBV6-5|-
TGTGCCAGCAGTCCCCCTCGCGGCGGGGAGCTGTTTTTT
CASSPPRGGELFF
>TRBD1|TRBJ1-1|TRBV7-8|-
TGTGCCCGCAGCTTTTGGGACAGGGGAAACACTGAAGCTTTCTTT
CARSFWDRGNTEAFF
>-|TRBJ1-1|TRBV6-2/TRBV6-3|-
TGTGCCAGCAGTTTGGTGACCATGAACACTGAAGCTTTCTTT
CASSLVTMNTEAFF
>-|TRBJ2-5|TRBV6-6|-
TGTGCCAGCAGTTACAACGTGGGGAGTGGGAAGACCCAGTACTTC
CASSYNVGSGKTQYF
>-|TRBJ1-1|TRBV7-2|many
TGTGCCAGCAGGAGCTTTACGCCCAGGGGTCAGGGAGGGCTCACTGAAGCTTTCTTT
CASRSFTPRGQGGLTEAFF
>-|TRBJ2-1|TRBV29-1|-
TGCAGCGTCCGAGGACTACACTACAATGAGCAGTTCTTC
CSVRGLHYNEQFF
>TRBD2|TRBJ2-7|TRBV6-2/TRBV6-3|few
TGTGCCAGCAGTCGGACTAGCGGGGAGGGTAGCGAGCAGTACTTC
CASSRTSGEGSEQYF
>-|TRBJ2-2|TRBV24-1|few
TGTGCCACCACGGACAGACACACCGGGGAGCTGTTTTTT
CATTDRHTGELFF
>TRBD1|TRBJ2-5|TRBV6-1|-
TGTGCCAGCAGTGGGGGACAGCAACAAGAGACCCAGTACTTC
CASSGGQQQETQYF
>TRBD1|TRBJ2-1|TRBV23-1|-
TGCGCCAGCAGTCCTCCGGGACAGGACTACAATGAGCAGTTCTTC
CASSPPGQDYNEQFF
>-|TRBJ1-1|TRBV10-3|few
TGTGCCATCAGTGAGACCTTTCAAGCTTTCTTT
CAISETFQAFF
>-|TRBJ1-4|TRBV7-9|-
TGTGACAGCAGCTTTCAGTCGAATGAAAAACTGTTTTTT
CDSSFQSNEKLFF
>-|TRBJ2-7|TRBV6-2/TRBV6-3|-
TGTGCCAGCAGTGTACGTGGCGGGCAGTACTTC
CASSVRGGQYF
>TRBD1|TRBJ1-1|TRBV7-9|few
TGTGCCAGCAGCCGCGGGACAGGGGCTGCTTTCTTT
CASSRGTGAAFF
>-|TRBJ1-5|TRBV2|-
TGTGCCAGCAGTGAAGCAGGGGCGGGGGATCAGCCCCAGCATTTT
CASSEAGAGDQPQHF
>-|TRBJ2-7|TRBV12-5|-
TGTGCTAGTGGTTTGGACCTAACCTACGAGCAGTACTTC
CASGLDLTYEQYF
>-|TRBJ2-2|TRBV7-2|many
TGTGCCAGCAAGAGGCTAGAGAACACCGGGGAGCTGTTTTTT
CASKRLENTGELFF
>TRBD2|TRBJ2-3|TRBV11-2|many
TGTGCCAGCAGCCTCCTCGGGCGGGGGGGCCGGGGCACAGATACGCAGTATTTT
CASSLLGRGGRGTDTQYF
>TRBD2|TRBJ2-1|TRBV7-6|many
TGTGCCAGCAGTCCCGGGGGGACCTACAATGAGCAGTTCTTC
CASSPGGTYNEQFF
>-|TRBJ2-1|TRBV7-6|-
TGTGCCAGCAGCCCCATTAAAGGGTCCCGGAGAGTCATCAATGAGCAGTTCTTC
CASSPIKGSRRVINEQFF
>TRBD1|TRBJ1-2|TRBV5-1|-
TGCGCCAGCAGCTCAAAGGACAGGGGGTTCTATGGCTACACCTTC
CASSSKDRGFYGYTF
>-|TRBJ1-3|TRBV12-3/TRBV12-4|-
TGTGCCAGCAGTCCCCCCAGGGGTTCTGGAAACACCATATATTTT
CASSPPRGSGNTIYF
>-|TRBJ2-1|TRBV6-6|few
TGTGCCAGCAGTTACTCCGGGCAGGGTGCAGGTCTGGATACTGAGCAGTTCTTC
CASSYSGQGAGLDTEQFF
>TRBD1|TRBJ1-1|TRBV7-2|-
TGTGCCAGCAGCTTCCGACAGGGTACTGAAGCTTTCTTT
CASSFRQGTEAFF
>TRBD2|TRBJ2-7|TRBV7-2|many
TGTGCCAGCAGCTTAGTAGTCCGGGGGGCCTACGAGCAGTACTTC
CASSLVVRGAYEQYF
>-|TRBJ2-7|TRBV3-1|-
TGTGCCAGCAGCCAAGTGGGGGGCCCCTACGAGCAGTACTTC
CASSQVGGPYEQYF
>TRBD1|TRBJ1-4|TRBV2|few
TGTGCCAGCAGCCGAACACAGGGGGCTGAAAAACTGTTTTTT
CASSRTQGAEKLFF
>-|TRBJ1-6|TRBV25-1|few
TGTGCCAGCAGGGGGAGGGACTCCTATAATTCACCCCTCCACTTT
CASRGRDSYNSPLHF
>-|TRBJ2-1|TRBV5-1|many
TGCGCCAGCAGCTTAGGAACGGGGAACAATGAGCAGTTCTTC
CASSLGTGNNEQFF
>-|TRBJ1-1|TRBV12-3/TRBV12-4|-
TGTGCCAGTCATGGGGGGGTCGGGACTGAAGCTTTCTTT
CASHGGVGTEAFF
>-|TRBJ2-4|TRBV2|-
TGTGCCAGCACCGGTACCCCAAACATTAAGTACTTC
CASTGTPNIKYF
>TRBD2|TRBJ2-1|TRBV5-6|-
TGTGCCAGCAGTTCCGGGACTATCTCCCCCAATGAGCAGTTCTTC
CASSSGTISPNEQFF
>-|TRBJ1-6|TRBV20-1|-
TGCAGTGCTATTGTTGCCCGGGGCGATAATTCACCCCTCCACTTT
CSAIVARGDNSPLHF
>-|TRBJ2-7|TRBV10-2|-
TGCGCCAGCTGGGACTCTTACGAGCAGTACTTC
CASWDSYEQYF
>TRBD1|TRBJ2-5|TRBV7-2|-
TGTGCCAGCAGACCAAACAGGGGTCCAGGAGGGACCCAGTACTTC
CASRPNRGPGGTQYF
>-|TRBJ1-1|TRBV20-1|medium-sized
TGCAGTGCTAGTACCTCTGACGTCGAAGCTTTCTTT
CSASTSDVEAFF
>TRBD1|TRBJ2-7|TRBV11-2|few
TGTGCCAGCAGCTTAGTTGGAGGACAGGCCGCTTTATACGAGCAGTACTTC
CASSLVGGQAALYEQYF
>-|TRBJ2-7|TRBV6-5|-
TGTGCCCGCAGTTACCACCCGGGGGGCGGCTCCTACGAGCAGTACTTC
CARSYHPGGGSYEQYF
>-|TRBJ1-4|TRBV15|-
TGTGCCACCAGCCCAAGTAGGGGCGAAGTTGCAACTAATGAAAAACTGTTTTTT
CATSPSRGEVATNEKLFF
>TRBD1|TRBJ2-1|TRBV2|few
TGTGCCAGCAGTAGGGGCAGGGGGCTGGGTGAGCAGTTCTTC
CASSRGRGLGEQFF
>-|TRBJ2-2|TRBV19|-
TGTGCCAGTAGTGGGCAGGGCCCCGGGGAGCTGTTTTTT
CASSGQGPGELFF